The 14 T cell receptor beta chains below come from one sample, sequenced in a study of T cell responses to AZD1222 COVID-19 vaccine. Some clones are missing from TCRdb's copy, which holds only in-frame ones; the method was immunoSEQ multiplex PCR. The sample carries around 160,000 clones, 92% recorded once. Sequenced material: peripheral blood, taken 28 days after the second AZD1222 dose. These receptors all come from an adult who received the AZD1222 COVID-19 vaccine.

The chain recombines TRBV28 with TRBJ1-2; 7 bases map to TRBD1. The CDR3 covers 14 residues. Germline V lookup: CDR1 MDHEN, CDR2 SYDVKM. V shed 5 bases and J 7 bases; nucleotides not matched to a gene: 10. The CDR3 DNA sequence: TGTGCCAGCAGTAGATTCGACAGGGTGCCTGGCTACACCTTC. This encodes CASSRFDRVPGYTF.

This chain uses TRBV7-3 with TRBJ2-2; tentative D call: TRBD1 (6 bases). Germline V gene data show CDR1 as SGHTA and CDR2 as FQGTGA. CDR3 length equals 15 residues. V lost 4 bases and J 1 base, leaving 10 bases between the germline ends. CDR3 amino acids: CASSSLTGNTGELFF. CDR3 sequence (DNA): TGTGCCAGCAGCTCCTTGACAGGGAACACCGGGGAGCTGTTTTTT.

The chain combines TRBV4-1 with TRBJ1-5; weak D call: TRBD1 (5 bases). CDR1 is MGHRA and CDR2 is YSYEKL in the germline V gene. Trimming left V 1 base short and J 3 bases short, with 13 bases between. The CDR3 is 16 amino acids. The CDR3 loop is CASSQGGAGVNQPQHF. The CDR3 nucleotides are TGCGCCAGCAGCCAAGGTGGGGCGGGGGTCAATCAGCCCCAGCATTTT.

V usage is TRBV6-2 or TRBV6-3 and J usage is TRBJ2-7; TRBD1 aligns across 10 bases. CDR3 length: 14 amino acids. Germline V gene data show CDR1 as MNHEY and CDR2 as SVGEGT. The trim removed 2 bases at V and 5 bases at J, leaving 3 bases unmatched. CDR3 in amino acids: CASSYPTGGNEQYF. The CDR3 region has the DNA TGTGCCAGCAGTTACCCGACAGGGGGCAACGAGCAGTACTTC.

This clone was seen just once. J is TRBJ2-5 and V is TRBV7-3; maybe TRBD2 (5 bases). With 1 base removed from V and 5 bases from J, the gap between germline ends came to 17 bases. The length of the CDR3 is 16 residues. Germline V gene sequence: CDR1 SGHTA, CDR2 FQGTGA. The CDR3 here is CASSLNAGPSSETQYF. DNA of the CDR3: TGTGCCAGCAGCTTAAACGCAGGTCCATCTAGCGAGACCCAGTACTTC.

The chain links TRBV7-2 to TRBJ2-1, with 7 positions matching TRBD1. The CDR3 is made up of 15 amino acids. The germline V gene has CDR1 SGHTA and CDR2 FQGNSA. The ends lost 6 bases at V and 2 bases at J; junction bases unmatched: 7. This chain's CDR3 is CASSRTGDTYNEQFF. CDR3 DNA sequence: TGTGCCAGCAGTCGGACAGGCGACACCTACAATGAGCAGTTCTTC.

This sequence joins TRBV4-1 and TRBJ2-5; D not resolved. Trimming stripped 0 bases from V and 4 bases from J, with 6 bases between. This CDR3 comprises 13 residues. In germline, CDR1 is MGHRA, CDR2 YSYEKL. The CDR3: CASSQDGIETQYF. The CDR3 region has the DNA TGCGCCAGCAGCCAAGATGGGATAGAGACCCAGTACTTC.

V and J are TRBV30 and TRBJ1-4; 7 nucleotides line up with TRBD1. The germline V gene has CDR1 GTSNPN and CDR2 SVGIG (reference sequence). J gave up 8 bases and V 4 bases, and 7 bases lay outside the gene matches. CDR3 length: 13 residues. DNA for the CDR3: TGTGCCTGGAACCGGGACAGTACAGAAAAACTGTTTTTT. Translation gives CAWNRDSTEKLFF.

J is TRBJ1-4 and V is TRBV28; no reliable D call. This CDR3 region has 16 residues. CDR1 is MDHEN and CDR2 is SYDVKM in the germline V gene. The V end lost 5 bases, the J end lost 0 bases, and 13 bases lay between the germline ends. The CDR3 here is CASSLLTGATNEKLFF. The CDR3 region has the DNA TGTGCCAGCAGTCTCCTCACTGGGGCAACTAATGAAAAACTGTTTTTT.

This chain joins TRBV5-1 and TRBJ2-3; D is uncertain. Germline V gene data show CDR1 as SGHRS and CDR2 as YFSETQ. V dropped 4 bases and J dropped 4 bases, with 13 bases sitting between them. The CDR3 sequence is 14 residues long. CDR3 sequence reads: CASSRSQIADTQYF. CDR3 bases: TGCGCCAGCAGCAGGTCTCAAATCGCAGATACGCAGTATTTT.

Only one count was recorded for this clone. The chain recombines TRBV6-5 with TRBJ2-7; possibly TRBD2 for D (6 bases). This CDR3 comprises 11 residues. Trimming took 2 bases from V and 7 from J, leaving 6 bases between them. Germline V lookup: CDR1 MNHEY, CDR2 SVGAGI. Written as DNA, the CDR3 is TGTGCCAGCAGTTACCGGGGGGAGCAGTACTTC. Translating it yields CASSYRGEQYF.

This chain joins TRBV25-1 and TRBJ2-7, with TRBD1 matching 7 bases. This CDR3 has 14 amino acids. Trimming cost V 5 bases and J 4 bases; bases outside gene matches: 8. In germline, CDR1 is MGHDK, CDR2 SYGVNS. In DNA, the CDR3 is TGTGCCAGCAGTTCCTCCTCAGGGGGATACGAGCAGTACTTC. This sequence encodes CASSSSSGGYEQYF.

V gene TRBV7-8 combines with J gene TRBJ2-1; 9 positions agree with TRBD1. CDR1 and CDR2 from the germline V gene are SGHVS and FQNEAQ. The J segment lost 5 bases and the V segment lost 10 bases, leaving 12 bases of the junction unmatched. The CDR3 loop spans 15 amino acids. CDR3 amino acids: CATKKWGQGNNEQFF. CDR3 in DNA: TGTGCCACAAAGAAATGGGGACAGGGAAACAATGAGCAGTTCTTC.

The chain couples TRBV6-5 to TRBJ1-2; D perhaps matches TRBD1 (5 bases). Germline CDR1 MNHEY, CDR2 SVGAGI. The CDR3 sequence is 15 residues long. Trimming removed 0 bases at V and 0 bases at J, with 8 bases between. The CDR3 coding sequence is TGTGCCAGCAGTTACTCTTACAGGTCTAACTATGGCTACACCTTC. It codes for CASSYSYRSNYGYTF.